This TCR beta chain was recovered during a study of spatial heterogeneity in lung cancer. Background on the study: Alpha-chain sequences were consistently detected less often than beta-chain sequences. General observations from the study: Blood contained ubiquitous expanded tumor TCRs more at resection than at follow-up.

The V gene's germline CDR1 is MNHEY and CDR2 SVGEGT. The V gene lost 8 bases and the J gene lost 0 bases, with 8 bases spanning the gap. This CDR3 region has 13 residues. This clonotype was observed at least ten times. As yet, its antigen is unknown. Sample time point: sample taken at primary tumor resection. Donors were 72 untreated early-stage non-small cell lung cancer patients. Unsorted whole RNA samples from tumor, nontumor lung or frozen PBMC were sequenced. TCRdb re-analysed the 5' RACE reads in MiXCR, keeping a single row per CDR3 protein. This table has about 40,000 distinct CDR3 sequences, around 5.2% appearing once.

The origin of this receptor is a female donor with early-stage non-small cell lung cancer. The starting material was PBMCs, obtained at surgery. The chain links TRBV6-2 or TRBV6-3 to TRBJ1-5; weak D call: TRBD1 (5 bases). The CDR3 DNA is TGTGCCAGCGGGGGATATAGCAATCAGCCCCAGCATTTT. Its protein is CASGGYSNQPQHF.